The TCR beta chain under discussion was sequenced for a study of blood T cell repertoires in COVID-19. Looking at the study overall: Whether acute or convalescent, the COVID-19 samples came from the United States, Italy and Spain. In each case, the material was cDNA or gDNA derived from T cells, B-cell-depleted T cells, or PBMCs.

V gave up 4 bases and J gave up 3 bases, with 13 bases separating them. Germline V gene data show CDR1 as LNHDA and CDR2 as SQIVND (reference sequence). CDR3 length: 15 amino acids. As originally analysed: Quantification of nucleated cells was approximated via reference gene primer amplification. Profiling relied on immunoSEQ multiplex PCR, and the TCRdb table lists in-frame clones only, not all of them. V and J calls and clone size come straight from that table; D and trimming were deduced from the DNA. The repertoire holds around 150,000 clones, with about nine tenths as singletons. The chain carries TRBV19 and TRBJ2-1; D perhaps matches TRBD2 (5 bases). Sequencing was performed on peripheral blood. The sequence derives from a man in his thirties or forties with COVID-19, enrolled during active disease. The CDR3: CASSSGPLFYNEQFF. The CDR3 nucleotides read TGTGCCAGTAGTAGCGGGCCATTATTCTACAATGAGCAGTTCTTC.